Listed here are 17 T cell receptor beta chains from one sample, sequenced in a study of blood T cells in healthy people across ages. The second PCR ran about 6 to 12 cycles with a sample-barcoded 5' primer and J-beta primers. TCRdb redid the calling of the 5' RACE reads with MiXCR, one entry per CDR3 protein. The table records approximately 1.5 million distinct CDR3 sequences, about 35% of them present only once. Material: blood. These receptors were taken from a woman between 25 and 40 years old in good health.

With regard to this clonotype: A junction end diverges from the germline sequence, so it may reflect a read error. J is TRBJ2-6 and V is TRBV5-5; D uncertain. This CDR3 has 14 residues. From germline, CDR1 is SGHKS and CDR2 YYEKEE (reference sequence). This CDR3 reads CASSWSTGTNVLTF. DNA for the CDR3: TGTGCCAGCAGCTGGTCCACTGGGACCAACGTCCTGACTTTC.

The chain has TRBV9 and TRBJ2-7; tentatively, D is TRBD1 (6 bases). The CDR3 consists of 14 residues. The ends were cut back, 0 bases at V and 2 bases at J, with 9 bases in the middle. CDR1 SGDLS and CDR2 YYNGEE come from the germline V gene. CDR3 coding DNA: TGTGCCAGCAGCGTAGCGGACAGCCCCTACGAGCAGTACTTC. It specifies CASSVADSPYEQYF.

The rearrangement links TRBV20-1 to TRBJ2-7; possible D gene TRBD1, 5 bases. The germline V and J ends were trimmed by 2 bases and 3 bases, with 17 bases remaining between them. Per germline, CDR1 DFQATT and CDR2 SNEGSKA (reference sequence). The CDR3 covers 15 residues. The CDR3 coding sequence is TGCAGTGCTAGAACCGTGGCCAGGGTAGGCTACGAGCAGTACTTC. As protein: CSARTVARVGYEQYF.

Many counts were recorded for this clonotype. The chain carries TRBV7-9 and TRBJ1-6; no firm D call. V was trimmed by 3 bases and J by 7 bases, leaving 7 bases between them. The germline V gene encodes CDR1 SEHNR and CDR2 FQNEAQ (reference sequence). The CDR3 spans 13 residues. The CDR3 nucleotides are TGTGCCAGCAGCTTGACGGAGAATTCACCCCTCCACTTT. It encodes CASSLTENSPLHF.

This clonotype was detected only a few times. The J gene is TRBJ2-1, the V gene TRBV15; 8 bases are shared with TRBD2. Germline V gene data show CDR1 as LNHNV and CDR2 as YYDKDF (reference sequence). This CDR3 is built from 16 residues. V dropped 0 bases and J dropped 7; count of bases not matched to a gene: 8. CDR3 DNA: TGTGCCACCAGCAGAGACCGTACTCGCGGGAGGAATGAGCAGTTCTTC. Residues: CATSRDRTRGRNEQFF.

This chain links TRBV6-5 with TRBJ1-2; 9 nucleotides match TRBD1. This CDR3 contains 15 residues. The V gene's germline CDR1 is MNHEY and CDR2 SVGAGI. V was pared by 7 bases and J by 0 bases, with 6 bases of the junction left unmatched. CDR3 coding DNA: TGTGCCAGCACCCCGGGACAGGGAGCTAACTATGGCTACACCTTC. This codes for CASTPGQGANYGYTF.

The V and J genes are TRBV7-2 and TRBJ1-2, with 7 positions matching TRBD1. The germline V gene has CDR1 SGHTA and CDR2 FQGNSA. This CDR3 is 17 amino acids long. V trimming: 3 bases; J trimming: 0 bases; junction bases outside the gene matches: 10. In nucleotides, the CDR3 is TGTGCCAGCAGCTTTGAAAGGGGGCGACCGACTAACTATGGCTACACCTTC. Protein: CASSFERGRPTNYGYTF.

This clonotype was seen repeatedly, ten times or more. The chain joins TRBV4-1 to TRBJ2-7; D is undetermined. Trimming removed 3 bases at V and 3 bases at J, with 18 bases between. The CDR3 has 16 residues. CDR1 MGHRA and CDR2 YSYEKL come from the germline V gene. The CDR3 loop reads CASSQVEAPNRYEQYF. The CDR3 DNA reads as TGCGCCAGCAGCCAGGTTGAGGCCCCAAACCGCTACGAGCAGTACTTC.

This clonotype appeared a few times. The gene calls are TRBV6-1 and TRBJ2-1; the match to TRBD1 covers 10 bases. The CDR3 consists of 18 residues. J was trimmed by 5 bases and V by 7 bases; bases with no gene match: 17. Per germline, CDR1 MNHNS and CDR2 SASEGT. The CDR3 protein is CASNQFLRDRGSHNEQFF. For the CDR3, the DNA is TGTGCCAGCAATCAGTTCCTCCGGGACAGGGGTTCCCACAATGAGCAGTTCTTC.

The J gene is TRBJ2-7, the V gene TRBV19; tentatively, D is TRBD1 (6 bases). Trimming stripped 4 bases from V and 4 bases from J, with 32 bases between. The CDR3 totals 20 residues. The germline V gene has CDR1 LNHDA and CDR2 SQIVND (reference sequence). The CDR3: CASSKFSTRTPNPGEYEQYF. The CDR3 DNA reads TGTGCCAGTAGTAAATTCTCCACCCGGACTCCGAATCCAGGGGAGTACGAGCAGTACTTC.

This clonotype was seen more than once but under ten times. The chain employs TRBV9 and TRBJ2-7; the D call may be TRBD1 or TRBD2 (5 bases each). CDR3 length equals 13 residues. The germline V gene has CDR1 SGDLS and CDR2 YYNGEE. V shed 4 bases and J shed 6 bases, with 14 bases lying between them. In DNA, the CDR3 is TGTGCCAGCAGCTCCCCTTGGGGGATCGAGCAGTACTTC. Its translation: CASSSPWGIEQYF.

This clonotype was recorded a few times. The rearrangement links TRBV9 to TRBJ1-2; 9 nucleotides match TRBD1. CDR1 and CDR2 (germline): SGDLS, YYNGEE. The V segment lost 4 bases and the J segment 6 bases; nucleotides outside the gene matches: 7. The CDR3 totals 14 residues. As DNA, the CDR3 is TGTGCCAGCAGCACCCCCGGGACAGGGAATGGCTACACCTTC. It translates to CASSTPGTGNGYTF.

The chain links TRBV11-1 to TRBJ2-1, with 11 bases fitting TRBD2. Per germline, CDR1 SGHAT and CDR2 FQDESV (reference sequence). Germline trimming cut 5 bases from V and 5 bases from J; bases unmatched to any gene: 8. This CDR3 is built from 16 residues. CDR3 DNA: TGTGCCAGCAGCGTCTATAGCGGGGGGGCGCACAATGAGCAGTTCTTC. Amino acids: CASSVYSGGAHNEQFF.

This clonotype was recorded a few times. The CDR3, as DNA: TGCAGTGCTAGGGGTCCGGCGGGAGTATCGCAGTTCTTC. It yields the protein CSARGPAGVSQFF. The chain employs TRBV20-1 and TRBJ2-1, with 7 positions matching TRBD2. This CDR3 comprises 13 residues. Trimming took 3 bases from V and 12 from J; bases not matched to a gene: 11. Looked up from germline, CDR1 is DFQATT and CDR2 is SNEGSKA (reference sequence).

The rearrangement links TRBV6-6 to TRBJ1-5; no clear D gene. Trimming cost V 2 bases and J 2 bases, with 10 bases left between them. The CDR3 runs to 15 residues. The germline CDR1 and CDR2 sequences are MNHNY and SVGAGI (reference sequence). The CDR3, as DNA: TGTGCCAGCAGTTACACGAGCGCCCGCAATCAGCCCCAGCATTTT. It encodes CASSYTSARNQPQHF.

Notes on this clonotype: This clone may be a read error of a much larger clone one base away. J is TRBJ2-7 and V is TRBV4-1, with 7 bases aligning to TRBD2. Trimming cost V 0 bases and J 3 bases; bases outside gene matches: 5. The length of the CDR3 is 15 residues. CDR1 and CDR2 (germline): MGHRA, YSYEKL. CDR3 sequence: CASSQEKWGGYEQYF. Written as DNA, the CDR3 is TGCGCCAGCAGCCAAGAAAAGTGGGGGGGCTACGAGCAGTACTTC.

The chain combines TRBV6-1 with TRBJ2-5; D may match TRBD1 or TRBD2 (6 bases each). The J call may be wrong; the DNA end is better matched by TRBJ2-7. The CDR3 consists of 14 residues. Germline V CDR1 and CDR2: MNHNS, SASEGT. This chain's CDR3 is CASSASDRLFEQYF. CDR3 in DNA: TGTGCCAGCAGCGCTAGCGACAGGTTGTTCGAGCAGTACTTC.